The clone carrying this T cell receptor (beta chain) was seen a few times. Antigen specificity is unknown. These data belong to a study of T cells in Graves' hyperthyroidism and ophthalmopathy. Study overall: Pretreatment peripheral blood was obtained at initial diagnosis. Study results and limitations: Ophthalmopathy, as predicted by the model, came a median 6.5 months after the prediction.

Uncontrolled infection, other autoimmune disease, pregnancy or lactation disqualified patients from enrolment. It was RNA transcripts that yielded the amplified TCR beta CDR3 regions. HTBI primers drove first-round RT-PCR of the TCR CDR3. TCRdb independently ran MiXCR on the multiplex PCR reads; one entry per CDR3 protein. The sample holds fewer than 650,000 distinct CDR3 sequences, approximately 15% seen once. CDR1 and CDR2 (germline): SQVTM, ANQGSEA. The CDR3 contains 13 residues. V lost 4 bases, J lost 7 bases, and 5 bases stayed unmatched. The chain has TRBV29-1 and TRBJ2-2; 8 bases match TRBD2. Material for sequencing was blood. The sequence was obtained from a woman between 40 and 50 years old with Graves' hyperthyroidism. The CDR3: CSVGAGAGGELFF. CDR3 sequence (DNA): TGCAGCGTTGGAGCGGGAGCCGGCGGGGAGCTGTTTTTT.